This T cell receptor (beta chain) originates from a study of Ad26.COV2.S vaccination and SARS-CoV-2 variants. Looked up from germline, CDR1 is SEHNR and CDR2 is FQNEAQ (reference sequence). This CDR3 spans 15 amino acids. J lost 2 bases, V lost 5 bases, and 5 bases had no gene match. Repertoires were generated with immunoSEQ multiplex PCR, while TCRdb's copy carries only in-frame clones and drops some. The table includes some 390,000 clones, approximately 86% detected once. The treatment: some 20 received Ad26.COV2.S at low or high dose, single or two shots; 5 received placebo; per-sample allocation not given. Sampling was done on day 63 after the first vaccine or placebo injection. In the vaccine, an Ad26 vector expressed the SARS-CoV-2 spike of the Wuhan strain.

The source is a person aged 18-60 years who received the Ad26.COV2.S COVID-19 vaccine or a placebo. The chain uses TRBV7-9 and TRBJ2-3; 9 nucleotides match TRBD1. The input for sequencing was peripheral blood, taken in a trial of Ad26.COV2.S vaccine versus placebo. The CDR3 sequence: CASSRDRDLTDTQYF. DNA of the CDR3: TGTGCCAGCAGCCGGGACAGGGATCTCACAGATACGCAGTATTTT.